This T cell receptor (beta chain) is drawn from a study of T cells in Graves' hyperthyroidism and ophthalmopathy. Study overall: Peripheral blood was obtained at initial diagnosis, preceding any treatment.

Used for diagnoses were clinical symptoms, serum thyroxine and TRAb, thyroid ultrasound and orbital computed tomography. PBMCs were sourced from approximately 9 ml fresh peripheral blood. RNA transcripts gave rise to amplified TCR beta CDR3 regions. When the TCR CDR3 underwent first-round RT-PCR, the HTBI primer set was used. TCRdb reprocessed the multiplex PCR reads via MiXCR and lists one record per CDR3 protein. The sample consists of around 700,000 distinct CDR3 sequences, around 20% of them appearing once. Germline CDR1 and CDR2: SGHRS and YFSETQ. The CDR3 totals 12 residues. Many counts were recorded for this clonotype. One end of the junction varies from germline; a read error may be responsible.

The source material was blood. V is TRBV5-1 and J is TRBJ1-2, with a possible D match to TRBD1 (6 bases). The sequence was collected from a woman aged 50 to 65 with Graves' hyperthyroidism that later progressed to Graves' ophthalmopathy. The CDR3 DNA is TGTGCCAGCAGCTTACAGGGTCGGGGCTACACCTTC. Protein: CASSLQGRGYTF.